The source of this T cell receptor (beta chain) is a study of blood T cell repertoires in COVID-19. The data were produced by immunoSEQ multiplex PCR, yet TCRdb's version contains in-frame clones alone and is incomplete. The data show about 160,000 clones, with about 93% seen just once and about 5% held by the top ten. Germline V CDR1 and CDR2: MNHEY, SMNVEV (reference sequence). V gave up 0 bases and J gave up 8 bases, with 13 bases separating them. The CDR3 is 14 residues long. The sample taken for sequencing was peripheral blood. This chain joins TRBV27 and TRBJ1-2, with D possibly matching TRBD1 (5 bases). This clonotype was obtained from a woman aged 45-59 years with acute or convalescent COVID-19. The CDR3 spells CASSLSSGGWGYTF. In DNA form, the CDR3 reads TGTGCCAGCAGTTTATCGTCGGGGGGATGGGGCTACACCTTC.